This passage covers 32 T cell receptor beta chains from one sample sequenced in a study of cytomegalovirus exposure and HLA in healthy donors. The PCR had 60 Vbeta and 13 Jbeta primers. Sequencing was performed with immunoSEQ multiplex PCR; in TCRdb, only in-frame clones are kept and a portion is missing. This sample has 150,000 or so clones, with around two thirds found just once. Sequences were obtained from PBMCs. These receptors came from a woman in her sixties in good health and CMV-seropositive.

The V call is TRBV28, the J call TRBJ1-1, with 8 bases lining up with TRBD1. CDR1 and CDR2 from the germline V gene are MDHEN and SYDVKM. The CDR3 contains 12 residues. V shed 11 bases and J 9 bases; nucleotides not matched to a gene: 11. The CDR3 protein is CASQGQGAKAFF. The CDR3, as DNA: TGTGCCTCTCAGGGGCAGGGGGCAAAAGCTTTCTTT.

This clone was found a few times. J is TRBJ1-3 and V is TRBV6-1; D is unresolved. CDR3 size: 11 residues. CDR1 and CDR2 from the germline V gene are MNHNS and SASEGT. Trimming removed 9 bases at V and 2 bases at J, with 5 bases between. The CDR3: CARNTGNTIYF. CDR3 DNA sequence: TGTGCCAGAAACACTGGAAACACCATATATTTT.

This clone has a handful of counts. V gene TRBV6-5 combines with J gene TRBJ1-2, with TRBD1 matching 8 bases. Per germline, CDR1 MNHEY and CDR2 SVGAGI. Unmatched junction bases numbered 4, after V lost 0 bases and J lost 7 bases. There are 14 residues in the CDR3. CDR3 protein: CASSYSAGGLGYTF. CDR3 nucleotide sequence: TGTGCCAGCAGTTACTCGGCAGGGGGCCTTGGCTACACCTTC.

This sequence joins TRBV7-3 and TRBJ1-4, with 11 bases identical to TRBD1. Germline loops: CDR1 SGHTA, CDR2 FQGTGA. The CDR3 is 15 residues long. The V and J ends lost 4 bases and 7 bases, in that order; junction bases with no gene match: 5. The CDR3 DNA is TGTGCCAGCAGCTCAACCGGGACAGGGGGTGAAAAACTGTTTTTT. It encodes CASSSTGTGGEKLFF.

The chain combines TRBV25-1 with TRBJ2-2, with D possibly TRBD1 on 5 matching bases. This CDR3 is built from 14 residues. In germline, CDR1 is MGHDK, CDR2 SYGVNS. The germline V and J ends were trimmed by 8 bases and 3 bases, with 13 bases remaining between them. CDR3 loop: CASRTLGDTGELFF. The CDR3 coding sequence is TGTGCCAGCCGCACCCTAGGGGACACCGGGGAGCTGTTTTTT. Supplemented by reference TRBV25-1 and TRBJ2-2, the full variable domain reads EADIYQTPRYLVIGTGKKITLECSQTMGHDKMYWYQQDPGMELHLIHYSYGVNSTEKGDLSSESTVSRIRTEHFPLTLESARPSHTSQYLCASRTLGDTGELFFGEGSRLTVL.

The chain links TRBV7-2 to TRBJ2-3; possibly TRBD2 for D (5 bases). The CDR3 consists of 18 residues. The V end was cut by 1 base, the J end by 1 base, with 18 bases between. Germline assignment: CDR1 SGHTA and CDR2 FQGNSA. CDR3 nucleotides: TGTGCCAGCAGCTTAGTGGAAGGAGCGGAGAGGGGCACAGATACGCAGTATTTT. Its protein product is CASSLVEGAERGTDTQYF.

The CDR3 DNA follows: TGTGCCAGTAGTATACGGGGTCGTTCGGGCACCGGGGAGCTGTTTTTT. The encoded protein is CASSIRGRSGTGELFF. The chain uses TRBV19 and TRBJ2-2; perhaps TRBD2 as D (5 bases). The CDR3 totals 16 residues. Deletions cut 2 bases from V and 4 bases from J, with 14 bases between. Germline CDR1 LNHDA, CDR2 SQIVND (reference sequence).

The rearrangement joins TRBV27 to TRBJ2-1, with D perhaps TRBD2 (6 bases). The CDR3 length is 16 residues. In germline, CDR1 is MNHEY, CDR2 SMNVEV (reference sequence). V was shortened by 6 bases and J by 10 bases, with 25 bases between the two germline ends. In nucleotides, the CDR3 is TGTGCCAGCAGCCGAGTAGGGGAGCGGGCGAAGAGCGAGCAGTTCTTC. Its translation: CASSRVGERAKSEQFF.

This clone counts as medium-sized. J is TRBJ1-1 and V is TRBV7-6; tentative D call: TRBD1 (5 bases). The germline CDR1 and CDR2 sequences are SGHVS and FNYEAQ. With 0 bases removed from V and 5 bases from J, the gap between germline ends came to 10 bases. This CDR3 has 14 amino acids. The CDR3 DNA sequence: TGTGCCAGCAGCTTAGCGCAGGGTAAGACTGAAGCTTTCTTT. Its translation is CASSLAQGKTEAFF. The variable domain in full, with the rest retrieved from reference TRBV7-6 and TRBJ1-1, is GAGVSQSPRYKVTKRGQDVALRCDPISGHVSLYWYRQALGQGPEFLTYFNYEAQQDKSGLPNDRFSAERPEGSISTLTIQRTEQRDSAMYRCASSLAQGKTEAFFGQGTRLTVV.

J is TRBJ2-1 and V is TRBV5-1, with D hard to call. The germline gives CDR1 SGHRS, CDR2 YFSETQ. The CDR3 runs 15 residues. Trimming removed 0 bases at V and 4 bases at J, with 11 bases between. The CDR3 sequence: CASSLVAEIYNEQFF. CDR3 DNA sequence: TGCGCCAGCAGCTTGGTAGCTGAGATTTACAATGAGCAGTTCTTC.

V and J are TRBV29-1 and TRBJ1-1; the match to TRBD1 covers 8 bases. This CDR3 has 13 residues. V shed 7 bases and J 1 base; nucleotides not matched to a gene: 5. Germline V gene sequence: CDR1 SQVTM, CDR2 ANQGSEA. DNA for the CDR3: TGCAGCGCTATGGGACAGGCGAACACTGAAGCTTTCTTT. Residues: CSAMGQANTEAFF.

This chain links TRBV9 with TRBJ2-5; no clear D gene. Deletions cut 2 bases from V and 1 base from J, with 15 bases between. CDR1 is SGDLS, CDR2 YYNGEE, per germline. The CDR3 spans 16 residues. CDR3 DNA sequence: TGTGCCAGCAGCGTGATACGTGGCCGCAGCCAAGAGACCCAGTACTTC. Its protein is CASSVIRGRSQETQYF.

This chain connects TRBV4-1 to TRBJ2-7; 7 nucleotides agree with TRBD2. Germline lookup yields CDR1 MGHRA and CDR2 YSYEKL. J was trimmed by 2 bases and V by 1 base; bases with no gene match: 2. The CDR3 is 14 residues long. The CDR3 DNA follows: TGCGCCAGCAGCCAAGCGGGAGGAACCTACGAGCAGTACTTC. Its protein product is CASSQAGGTYEQYF.

This chain connects TRBV4-2 to TRBJ2-1; the D is unclear. Between the trimmed V and J ends, which lost 0 bases and 8 bases, there was a span of 11 bases. The CDR3 loop spans 14 amino acids. Germline V gene sequence: CDR1 LGHNA, CDR2 YNFKEQ. CDR3 DNA: TGTGCCAGCAGCCAAGATCGTCAAATAGATGAGCAGTTCTTC. It yields the protein CASSQDRQIDEQFF.

This chain links TRBV10-1 with TRBJ1-1; D is unresolved. With 3 bases removed from V and 1 base from J, the gap between germline ends came to 9 bases. The CDR3 consists of 14 residues. Germline V gives CDR1 WNHNN, CDR2 SYGVQD (reference sequence). In DNA, the CDR3 is TGCGCCAGCAGTGAAAGAGGTCGGAACACTGAAGCTTTCTTT. This translates into CASSERGRNTEAFF.

The chain employs TRBV19 and TRBJ1-5, with a possible D match to TRBD1 (6 bases). The CDR3 runs 16 residues. The V gene's germline CDR1 is LNHDA and CDR2 SQIVND (reference sequence). The V end lost 4 bases, the J end lost 1 base, and 14 bases lay between the germline ends. CDR3 amino acids: CASSTPQGESNQPQHF. The CDR3 nucleotides read TGTGCCAGTAGTACCCCACAGGGCGAGAGCAATCAGCCCCAGCATTTT.

This chain connects TRBV6-5 to TRBJ2-7; TRBD1 matches at 7 bases. The CDR3 length is 14 residues. CDR1 is MNHEY, CDR2 SVGAGI, per germline. J was trimmed by 5 bases and V by 6 bases; bases with no gene match: 10. The CDR3 sequence: CASSFTTGVDEQYF. CDR3 coding DNA: TGTGCCAGCAGCTTCACTACAGGGGTGGACGAGCAGTACTTC.

The chain uses TRBV6-5 and TRBJ2-7, with D possibly TRBD2 on 5 matching bases. There are 13 residues in the CDR3. Germline loops: CDR1 MNHEY, CDR2 SVGAGI. Trimming left V 6 bases short and J 11 bases short, with 20 bases between. The CDR3 DNA is TGTGCCAGCAGACCTCGGACGGACTCACCGGAGTACTTC. Protein: CASRPRTDSPEYF.

V usage is TRBV6-1 and J usage is TRBJ1-2; D may be TRBD1 (6 bases). CDR3 length: 15 amino acids. V shed 2 bases and J shed 4 bases, with 14 bases lying between them. Germline V gene sequence: CDR1 MNHNS, CDR2 SASEGT. CDR3 amino acids: CASSELAGAAYGYTF. In DNA form, the CDR3 reads TGTGCCAGCAGTGAACTTGCAGGGGCGGCCTATGGCTACACCTTC.

As DNA, the CDR3 is TGTGCCAGCGGGACAGGGTTTTACACTGAAGCTTTCTTT. This translates into CASGTGFYTEAFF. The chain recombines TRBV28 with TRBJ1-1, with 9 bases matching TRBD1. The V gene end was trimmed by 8 bases and the J gene end by 3 bases; junction bases not matched to a gene: 4. This CDR3 is built from 13 residues. Germline CDR1 MDHEN, CDR2 SYDVKM.

The chain recombines TRBV27 with TRBJ1-2; 8 bases match TRBD1. Germline CDR1 reads MNHEY; CDR2 reads SMNVEV (reference sequence). The V gene end was trimmed by 5 bases and the J gene end by 6 bases; junction bases not matched to a gene: 11. This CDR3 is 15 amino acids long. CDR3 in DNA: TGTGCCAGCAGTGCCAGCCACAGGGGGTCCAATGGCTACACCTTC. Amino acid sequence: CASSASHRGSNGYTF.

The chain recombines TRBV5-1 with TRBJ2-2; TRBD2 matches at 11 bases. CDR1 is SGHRS, CDR2 YFSETQ, per germline. This CDR3 is 16 amino acids long. V gave up 5 bases and J gave up 4 bases; unmatched junction bases: 7. The DNA of the CDR3 is TGCGCCAGCAGTCAAGGGACTAGCGGCGCCACCGGGGAGCTGTTTTTT. Residues: CASSQGTSGATGELFF.

The chain carries TRBV27 and TRBJ2-7; 7 bases match TRBD2. The V and J ends lost 2 bases and 6 bases, in that order; junction bases with no gene match: 7. The CDR3 sequence is 14 residues long. Germline CDR1 reads MNHEY; CDR2 reads SMNVEV (reference sequence). CDR3 sequence: CASSLVGGPGEQYF. In DNA form, the CDR3 reads TGTGCCAGCAGTTTAGTGGGAGGGCCTGGCGAGCAGTACTTC.

V gene TRBV9 combines with J gene TRBJ2-7; 7 nucleotides match TRBD1. This CDR3 has 15 residues. Germline assignment: CDR1 SGDLS and CDR2 YYNGEE. V gave up 3 bases and J gave up 2 bases; unmatched junction bases: 8. CDR3 DNA: TGTGCCAGCAGCGCCTCCGGGACAGTACCCTACGAGCAGTACTTC. It codes for CASSASGTVPYEQYF.

The J gene is TRBJ2-3, the V gene TRBV10-1; D possibly corresponds to TRBD2 (5 bases). The ends were cut back, 3 bases at V and 6 bases at J, with 16 bases in the middle. The CDR3 spans 15 residues. Germline V gene sequence: CDR1 WNHNN, CDR2 SYGVQD (reference sequence). Written as DNA, the CDR3 is TGCGCCAGCAGTGAACATCGGGGTGCGTTGGATACGCAGTATTTT. Residues: CASSEHRGALDTQYF.

The chain uses TRBV2 and TRBJ1-2; D possibly corresponds to TRBD1 (6 bases). The length of the CDR3 is 16 residues. Germline V CDR1 and CDR2: SNHLY, FYNNEI. Trimming left V 1 base short and J 0 bases short, with 12 bases between. CDR3 sequence: CASSEGGGGANYGYTF. CDR3 DNA sequence: TGTGCCAGCAGTGAAGGGGGGGGCGGAGCTAACTATGGCTACACCTTC.

This chain connects TRBV29-1 to TRBJ2-7; perhaps TRBD1 as D (6 bases). The CDR3 covers 14 residues. Trimming cost V 6 bases and J 4 bases, with 19 bases left between them. The germline V gene encodes CDR1 SQVTM and CDR2 ANQGSEA. CDR3 sequence: CSVAGGTGQYEQYF. CDR3 DNA sequence: TGCAGCGTCGCTGGTGGCACAGGGCAGTACGAGCAGTACTTC.

The genes are TRBV18 and TRBJ1-1; 7 bases fit TRBD1. There are 16 residues in the CDR3. The germline gives CDR1 KGHSH, CDR2 LQKENI. J was trimmed by 4 bases and V by 2 bases; bases with no gene match: 10. The CDR3 reads CASSPIGTTGVTEAFF. In DNA form, the CDR3 reads TGTGCCAGCTCACCAATCGGCACCACAGGGGTCACTGAAGCTTTCTTT.

The CDR3 region has the DNA TGCGCCAGCAGACAGGACCCTCCTAACTATGGCTACACCTTC. Residues: CASRQDPPNYGYTF. The gene calls are TRBV5-1 and TRBJ1-2; D possibly corresponds to TRBD1 (5 bases). This CDR3 spans 14 amino acids. Trimming removed 5 bases from V and 0 bases from J, with 11 bases in between. Germline loops: CDR1 SGHRS, CDR2 YFSETQ.

The rearrangement uses TRBV27 and TRBJ2-1; TRBD2 aligns across 12 bases. The germline V gene encodes CDR1 MNHEY and CDR2 SMNVEV (reference sequence). V dropped 5 bases and J dropped 2; count of bases not matched to a gene: 7. There are 17 residues in the CDR3. The DNA of the CDR3 is TGTGCCAGCAGTCCCCAACTAGCGGGAGGTGCCTACAATGAGCAGTTCTTC. It yields the protein CASSPQLAGGAYNEQFF.

The CDR3 DNA reads as TGCAGCGTTCAGACAGGGCCCTACGAGCAGTACTTC. Protein: CSVQTGPYEQYF. V and J are TRBV29-1 and TRBJ2-7, with 7 bases lining up with TRBD1. Germline V gene data show CDR1 as SQVTM and CDR2 as ANQGSEA. CDR3 length: 12 amino acids. J was trimmed by 2 bases and V by 5 bases; bases with no gene match: 3.

V and J are TRBV29-1 and TRBJ2-4; perhaps TRBD2 as D (6 bases). This CDR3 has 13 residues. CDR1 is SQVTM, CDR2 ANQGSEA, per germline. Trimming took 7 bases from V and 9 from J, leaving 19 bases between them. The CDR3 DNA sequence: TGCAGCGCCTCGGGGGAGAGTGGGACCATTCAGTACTTC. Translating gives CSASGESGTIQYF.